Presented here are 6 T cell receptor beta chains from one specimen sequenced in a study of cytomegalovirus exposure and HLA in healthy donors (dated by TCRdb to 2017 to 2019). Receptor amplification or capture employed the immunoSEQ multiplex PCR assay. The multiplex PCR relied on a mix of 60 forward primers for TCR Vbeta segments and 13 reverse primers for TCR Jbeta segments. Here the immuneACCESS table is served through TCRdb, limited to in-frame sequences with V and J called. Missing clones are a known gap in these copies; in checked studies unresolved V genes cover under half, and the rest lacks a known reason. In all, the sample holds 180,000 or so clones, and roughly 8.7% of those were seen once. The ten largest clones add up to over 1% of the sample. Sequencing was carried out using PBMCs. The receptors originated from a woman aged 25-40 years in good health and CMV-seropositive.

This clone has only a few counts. The CDR3 loop is CASRTNRELYNEQFF. In nucleotides, the CDR3 is TGTGCCAGCAGGACGAACAGGGAGCTCTACAATGAGCAGTTCTTC. V usage is TRBV2 and J usage is TRBJ2-1; tentative D call: TRBD1 (6 bases). CDR1 is SNHLY and CDR2 is FYNNEI in the germline V gene. The germline V and J ends were trimmed by 6 bases and 3 bases, with 15 bases remaining between them. CDR3 length equals 15 residues. The entire variable domain, with the rest obtained from reference TRBV2 and TRBJ2-1, is as follows: EPEVTQTPSHQVTQMGQEVILRCVPISNHLYFYWYRQILGQKVEFLVSFYNNEISEKSEIFDDQFSVERPDGSNFTLKIRSTKLEDSAMYFCASRTNRELYNEQFFGPGTRLTVL.

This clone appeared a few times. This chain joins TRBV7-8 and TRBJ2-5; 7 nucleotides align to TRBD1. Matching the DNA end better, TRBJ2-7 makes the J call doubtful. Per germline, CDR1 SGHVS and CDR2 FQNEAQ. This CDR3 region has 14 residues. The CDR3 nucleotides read TGTGCCAGCAGCTACGCGGACAGGTACTACGAGCAGTACTTC. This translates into CASSYADRYYEQYF.

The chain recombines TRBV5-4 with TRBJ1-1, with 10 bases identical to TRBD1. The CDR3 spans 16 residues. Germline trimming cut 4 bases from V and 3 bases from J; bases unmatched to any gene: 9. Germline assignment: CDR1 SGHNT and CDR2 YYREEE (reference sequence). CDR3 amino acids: CASSPAPDRGYTEAFF. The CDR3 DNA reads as TGTGCCAGCAGCCCTGCCCCGGACAGGGGGTACACTGAAGCTTTCTTT.

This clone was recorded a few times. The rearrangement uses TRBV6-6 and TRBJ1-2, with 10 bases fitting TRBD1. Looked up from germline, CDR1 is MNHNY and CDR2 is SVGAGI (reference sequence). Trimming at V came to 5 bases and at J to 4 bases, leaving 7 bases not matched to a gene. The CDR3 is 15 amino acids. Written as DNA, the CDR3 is TGTGCCAGCAGTCGGGACAGGGGTAATCGCTATGGCTACACCTTC. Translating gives CASSRDRGNRYGYTF.

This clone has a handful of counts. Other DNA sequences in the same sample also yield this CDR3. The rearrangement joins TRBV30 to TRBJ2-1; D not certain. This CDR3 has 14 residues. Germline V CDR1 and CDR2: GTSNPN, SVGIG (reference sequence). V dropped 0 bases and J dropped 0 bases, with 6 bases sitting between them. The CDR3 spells CAWSVATSYNEQFF. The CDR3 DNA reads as TGTGCCTGGAGTGTAGCGACCTCCTACAATGAGCAGTTCTTC.

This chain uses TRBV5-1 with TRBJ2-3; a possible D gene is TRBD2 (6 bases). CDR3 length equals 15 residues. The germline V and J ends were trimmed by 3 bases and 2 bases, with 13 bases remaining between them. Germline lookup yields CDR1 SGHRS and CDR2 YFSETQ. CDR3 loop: CASSWGEDYTDTQYF. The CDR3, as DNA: TGCGCCAGCAGCTGGGGGGAAGATTACACAGATACGCAGTATTTT.